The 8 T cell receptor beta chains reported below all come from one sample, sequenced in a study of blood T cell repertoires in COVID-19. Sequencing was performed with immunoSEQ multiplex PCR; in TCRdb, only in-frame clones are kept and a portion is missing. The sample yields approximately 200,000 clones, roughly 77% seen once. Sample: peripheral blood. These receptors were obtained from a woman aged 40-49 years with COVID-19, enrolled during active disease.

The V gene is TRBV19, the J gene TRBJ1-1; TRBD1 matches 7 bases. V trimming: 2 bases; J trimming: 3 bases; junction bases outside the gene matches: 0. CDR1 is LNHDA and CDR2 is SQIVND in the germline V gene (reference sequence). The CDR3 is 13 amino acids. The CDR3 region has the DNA TGTGCCAGTAGTATACAGGGGGACACTGAAGCTTTCTTT. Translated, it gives CASSIQGDTEAFF.

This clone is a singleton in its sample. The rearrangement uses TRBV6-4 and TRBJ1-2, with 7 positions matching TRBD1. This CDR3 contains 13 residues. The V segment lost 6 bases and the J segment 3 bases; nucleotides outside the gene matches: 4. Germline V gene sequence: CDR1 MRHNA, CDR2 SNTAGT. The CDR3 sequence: CASRKGTDYGYTF. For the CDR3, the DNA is TGTGCCAGCAGAAAAGGGACAGACTATGGCTACACCTTC.

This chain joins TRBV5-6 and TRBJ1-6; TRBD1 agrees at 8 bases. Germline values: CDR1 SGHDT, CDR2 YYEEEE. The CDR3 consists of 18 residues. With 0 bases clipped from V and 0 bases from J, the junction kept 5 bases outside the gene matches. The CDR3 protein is CASSLAQGGSSYNSPLHF. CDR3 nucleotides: TGTGCCAGCAGCTTGGCACAGGGGGGGAGCTCCTATAATTCACCCCTCCACTTT.

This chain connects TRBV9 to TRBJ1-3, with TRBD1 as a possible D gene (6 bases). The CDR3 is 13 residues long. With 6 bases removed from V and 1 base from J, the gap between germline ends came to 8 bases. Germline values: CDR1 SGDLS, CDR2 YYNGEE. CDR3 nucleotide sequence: TGTGCCAGCAACAGGGAATCTGGAAACACCATATATTTT. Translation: CASNRESGNTIYF.

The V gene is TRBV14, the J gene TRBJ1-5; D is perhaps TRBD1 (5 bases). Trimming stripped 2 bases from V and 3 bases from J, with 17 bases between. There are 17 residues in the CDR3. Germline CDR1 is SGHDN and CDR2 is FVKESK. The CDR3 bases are TGTGCCAGCAGCCAAAGTGAAAGAAGACAGTCCAATCAGCCCCAGCATTTT. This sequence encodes CASSQSERRQSNQPQHF.

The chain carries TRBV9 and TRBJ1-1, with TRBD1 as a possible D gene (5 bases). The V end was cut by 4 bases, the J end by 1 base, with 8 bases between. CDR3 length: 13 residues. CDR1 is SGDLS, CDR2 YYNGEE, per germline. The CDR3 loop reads CASSIQANTEAFF. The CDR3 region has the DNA TGTGCCAGCAGCATACAGGCGAACACTGAAGCTTTCTTT. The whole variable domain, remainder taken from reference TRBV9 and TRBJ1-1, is DSGVTQTPKHLITATGQRVTLRCSPRSGDLSVYWYQQSLDQGLQFLIQYYNGEERAKGNILERFSAQQFPDLHSELNLSSLELGDSALYFCASSIQANTEAFFGQGTRLTVV.

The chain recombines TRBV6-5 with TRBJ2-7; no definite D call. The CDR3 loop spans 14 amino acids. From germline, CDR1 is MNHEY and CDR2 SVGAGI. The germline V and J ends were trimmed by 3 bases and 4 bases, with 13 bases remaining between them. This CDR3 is CASSYRQSSYEQYF. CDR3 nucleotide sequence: TGTGCCAGCAGTTATCGCCAAAGCTCTTACGAGCAGTACTTC.

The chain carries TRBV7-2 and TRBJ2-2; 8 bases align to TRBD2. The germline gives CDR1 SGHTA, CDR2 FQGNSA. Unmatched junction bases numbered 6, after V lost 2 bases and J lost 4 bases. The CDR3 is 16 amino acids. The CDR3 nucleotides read TGTGCCAGCAGCTTAAGAGCGGGAGTGGGCACCGGGGAGCTGTTTTTT. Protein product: CASSLRAGVGTGELFF. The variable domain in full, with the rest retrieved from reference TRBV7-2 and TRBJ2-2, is GAGVSQSPSNKVTEKGKDVELRCDPISGHTALYWYRQSLGQGLEFLIYFQGNSAPDKSGLPSDRFSAERTGGSVSTLTIQRTQQEDSAVYLCASSLRAGVGTGELFFGEGSRLTVL.